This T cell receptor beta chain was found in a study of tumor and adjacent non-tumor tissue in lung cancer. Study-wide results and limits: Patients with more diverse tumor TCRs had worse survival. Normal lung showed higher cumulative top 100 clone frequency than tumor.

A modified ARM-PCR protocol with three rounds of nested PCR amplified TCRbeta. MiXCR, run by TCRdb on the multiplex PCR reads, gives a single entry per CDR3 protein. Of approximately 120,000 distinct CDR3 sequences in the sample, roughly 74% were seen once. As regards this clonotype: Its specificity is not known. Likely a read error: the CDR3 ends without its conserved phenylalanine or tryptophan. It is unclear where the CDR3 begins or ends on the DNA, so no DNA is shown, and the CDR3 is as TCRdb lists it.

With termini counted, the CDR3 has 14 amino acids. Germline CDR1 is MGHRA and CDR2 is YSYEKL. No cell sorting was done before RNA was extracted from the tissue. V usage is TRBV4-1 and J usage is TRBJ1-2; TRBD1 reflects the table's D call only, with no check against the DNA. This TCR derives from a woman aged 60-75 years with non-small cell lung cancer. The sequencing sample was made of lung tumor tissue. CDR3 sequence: CTSSQDRRGDGYTS.